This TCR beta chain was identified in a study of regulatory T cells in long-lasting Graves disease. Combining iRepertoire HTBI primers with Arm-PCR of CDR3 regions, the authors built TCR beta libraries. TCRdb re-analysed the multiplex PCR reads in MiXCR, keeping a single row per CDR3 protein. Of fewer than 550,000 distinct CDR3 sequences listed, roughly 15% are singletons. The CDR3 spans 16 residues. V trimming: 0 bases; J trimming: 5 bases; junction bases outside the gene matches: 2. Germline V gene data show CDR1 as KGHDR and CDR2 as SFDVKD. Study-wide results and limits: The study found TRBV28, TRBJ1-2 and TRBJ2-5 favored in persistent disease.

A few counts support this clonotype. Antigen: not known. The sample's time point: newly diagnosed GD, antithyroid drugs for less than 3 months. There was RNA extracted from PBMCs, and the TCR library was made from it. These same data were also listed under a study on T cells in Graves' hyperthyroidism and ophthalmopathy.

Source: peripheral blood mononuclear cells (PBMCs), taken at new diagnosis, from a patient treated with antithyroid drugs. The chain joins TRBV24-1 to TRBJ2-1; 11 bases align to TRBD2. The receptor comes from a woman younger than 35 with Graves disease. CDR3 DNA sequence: TGTGCCACCAGTGATTTGACTAGCGGGAGCCACAATGAGCAGTTCTTC. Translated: CATSDLTSGSHNEQFF.